This TCR beta chain came from a study of blood T cells in healthy people across ages (dated by TCRdb to the mid-2010s). For the wider study: In model experiments, template switching captured about one uniquely barcoded TCR beta cDNA molecule for every two T cells. Using the same blood draw, the study looked at two additional independent replicas of 1 million unique cDNA reads for two donors, one aged 18 to 30 and the other aged 80 or older. The donors were divided into four age groups: young (average roughly 17 years), middle-aged (roughly 40), aged (about 60) and long-lived (more than 75). To track age-related changes in TCR beta repertoire diversity, the study relied on deep sequencing normalized with unique cDNA molecular identifiers. To avoid experimental bias, donors of different ages were spread randomly across the sequencing lanes.

The paper as a whole reports these results and caveats: Because donor CMV infection status was unknown, age-related changes in expanded clonotypes were potentially confounded. Observed TCR beta diversity per million T cells fell roughly linearly with age, and a significant reduction was already apparent by age around 44. Estimates of total diversity from one million sequenced T cells were regarded as lower bounds and underestimates. A strong correlation was found between observed TCR beta diversity and the percentage of naive T cells measured by flow cytometry. Compared with the aged group, more naive CD4+ T cells, fewer expanded clones and increased TCR diversity were shown by the long-lived group, suggesting age selection. Conclusive comparison of naive and antigen-experienced compartments was prevented by the profiling of bulk unsorted PBMCs.

The library was generated by 5' RACE. Reads for this sample came from an Illumina HiSeq 2500. A second PCR of about 6 to 11 cycles was performed with a sample-barcoded 5' primer and a J-beta primer mix. Each TCR beta cDNA molecule received a unique molecular identifier from a template-switch 5' adaptor carrying 12 random nucleotides. Each sample yielded at least 3 million CDR3-containing paired-end reads. First-strand cDNA was synthesized from all RNA with the Mint cDNA synthesis kit, primed by a TRBC-specific oligonucleotide. All cDNA was treated with uracil-DNA glycosylase and then went through a first 18-cycle PCR with the universal primers M1SS and BC2_uni_R. In the authors' own workflow: For normalization, 1 million high-quality reads were randomly selected from each sample, with every read carrying a distinct molecular identifier. Reads with shared molecular identifiers were discarded instead of being binned into consensus sequences. MiTCR, run with a Q25 quality threshold and the strictest error-elimination algorithm, handled CDR3 identification, clonotype clustering and error correction. A nonparametric unseen species model using Euler transformation provided a lower-bound estimate of total TCR beta diversity. Using fastp trimming at Q25 and MiXCR clonotype assembly, TCRdb reanalyzed the public sequencing data and kept in-frame beta chains. For every CDR3 protein sequence, its rows merge into one entry that carries the most common genes and DNA. None of the V and J calls come from the authors' own analysis; TCRdb made them. This sample holds fewer than 750,000 distinct CDR3 sequences; 40% to 65% were observed only once. Roughly 12% of the sample is taken by the ten largest.

Regarding this clonotype: Its antigen target is currently unknown. Qualities for individual bases were not recorded, and no much larger clone is one base off.

The donors were 40 or so Caucasian individuals from Russia, aged about 6 to 100 years, who were systemically healthy. Each donor gave around 9.9 milliliters of peripheral blood, collected into EDTA-treated Vacutainer tubes. Ficoll-Paque density-gradient centrifugation was used to isolate PBMCs, with at least 6.5 million per sample. Total RNA was extracted from PBMCs with Trizol reagent, with at least 6 micrograms obtained per sample. The percentages of naive CD45RAhigh/CD27high T cells were determined by flow cytometry on a PBMC aliquot from every donor. There are 17 amino acids in the CDR3, from cysteine to phenylalanine inclusive. The retained sequence is limited to the CDR3, 51 bases, with the frame set at the first base. The germline V gene yields MNHEY for CDR1 and SVGEGT for CDR2.

Sequencing was performed on blood. This sequence originates from a woman of 80 years or more in good health. The chain couples TRBV6-2 or TRBV6-3 to TRBJ2-7, with 7 bases in between that match TRBD2. TRBJ2-5 explains the end of the DNA better; the J call may be wrong. The DNA sequence is given as TGTGCCAGCAGATCTCCCAGCGGGGTGGAGGATAAAGAGACCCAGTACTTC. Its coded protein is CASRSPSGVEDKETQYF.